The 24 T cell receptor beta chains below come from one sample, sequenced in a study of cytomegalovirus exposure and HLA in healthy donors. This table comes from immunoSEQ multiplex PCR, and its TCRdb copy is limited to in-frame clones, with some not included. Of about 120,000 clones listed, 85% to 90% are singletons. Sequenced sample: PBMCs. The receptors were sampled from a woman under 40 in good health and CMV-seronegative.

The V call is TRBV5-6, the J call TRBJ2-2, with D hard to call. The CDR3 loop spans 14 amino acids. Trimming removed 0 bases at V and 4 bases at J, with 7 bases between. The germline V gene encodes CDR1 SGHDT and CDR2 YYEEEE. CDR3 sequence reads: CASSLGLLTGELFF. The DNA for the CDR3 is TGTGCCAGCAGCTTGGGACTTCTCACCGGGGAGCTGTTTTTT.

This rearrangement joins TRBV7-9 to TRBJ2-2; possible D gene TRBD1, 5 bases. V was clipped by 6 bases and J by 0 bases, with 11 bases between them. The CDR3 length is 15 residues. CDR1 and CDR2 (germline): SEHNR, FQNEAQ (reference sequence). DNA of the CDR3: TGTGCCAGCAGACACAGGAGTTCGAACACCGGGGAGCTGTTTTTT. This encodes CASRHRSSNTGELFF.

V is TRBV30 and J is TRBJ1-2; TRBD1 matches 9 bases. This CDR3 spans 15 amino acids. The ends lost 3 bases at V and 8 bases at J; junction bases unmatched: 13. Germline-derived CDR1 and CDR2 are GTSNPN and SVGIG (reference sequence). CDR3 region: CAWSPVLGQGGGYTF. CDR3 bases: TGTGCCTGGAGCCCGGTGCTGGGACAGGGAGGCGGCTACACCTTC.

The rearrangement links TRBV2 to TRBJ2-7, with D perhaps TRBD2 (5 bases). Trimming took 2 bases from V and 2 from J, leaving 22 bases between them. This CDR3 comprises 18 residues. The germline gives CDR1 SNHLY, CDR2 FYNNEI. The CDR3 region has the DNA TGTGCCAGCAGTGAACGCCCTCTGGACTCAATCACACCCTACGAGCAGTACTTC. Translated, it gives CASSERPLDSITPYEQYF.

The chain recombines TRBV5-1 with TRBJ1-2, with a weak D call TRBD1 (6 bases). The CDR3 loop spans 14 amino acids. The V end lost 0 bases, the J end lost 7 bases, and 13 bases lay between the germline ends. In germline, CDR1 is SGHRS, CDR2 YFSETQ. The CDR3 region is CASSLAQGAAGYTF. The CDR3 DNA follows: TGCGCCAGCAGCTTGGCACAGGGTGCGGCTGGCTACACCTTC.

The CDR3 reads CASSPDRVGTGELFF. Written as DNA, the CDR3 is TGTGCCAGCAGCCCGGACAGGGTTGGCACCGGGGAGCTGTTTTTT. The rearrangement joins TRBV11-2 to TRBJ2-2; 8 bases are a match to TRBD1. The CDR3 is 15 amino acids. Germline V gene sequence: CDR1 SGHAT, CDR2 FQNNGV. V trimming: 5 bases; J trimming: 4 bases; junction bases outside the gene matches: 6.

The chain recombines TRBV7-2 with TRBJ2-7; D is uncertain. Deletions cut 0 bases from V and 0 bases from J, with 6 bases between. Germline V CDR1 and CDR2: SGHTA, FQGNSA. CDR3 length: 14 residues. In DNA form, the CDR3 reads TGTGCCAGCAGCTTAGCAGCCCTCTCCTACGAGCAGTACTTC. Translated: CASSLAALSYEQYF.

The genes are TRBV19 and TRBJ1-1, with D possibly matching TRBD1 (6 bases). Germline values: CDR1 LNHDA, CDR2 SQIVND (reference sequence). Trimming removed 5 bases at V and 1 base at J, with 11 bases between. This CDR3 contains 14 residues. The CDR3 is CASSALRGNTEAFF. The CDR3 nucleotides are TGTGCCAGTAGTGCTCTCAGGGGGAACACTGAAGCTTTCTTT.

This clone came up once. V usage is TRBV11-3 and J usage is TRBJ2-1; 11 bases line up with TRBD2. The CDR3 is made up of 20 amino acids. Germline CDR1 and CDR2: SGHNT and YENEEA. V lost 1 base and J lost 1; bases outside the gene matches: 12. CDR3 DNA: TGTGCCAGCAGCTTAGGCCTGGGGACTAGCGGCCTGGGATCCTACAATGAGCAGTTCTTC. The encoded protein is CASSLGLGTSGLGSYNEQFF.

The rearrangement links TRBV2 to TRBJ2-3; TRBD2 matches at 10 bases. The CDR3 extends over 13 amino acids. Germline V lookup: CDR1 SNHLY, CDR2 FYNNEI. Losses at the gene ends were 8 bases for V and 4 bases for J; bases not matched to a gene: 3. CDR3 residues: CASVSGGPDTQYF. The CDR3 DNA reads TGTGCCAGCGTTAGCGGGGGGCCAGATACGCAGTATTTT. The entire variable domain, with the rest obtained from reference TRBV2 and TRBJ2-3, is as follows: EPEVTQTPSHQVTQMGQEVILRCVPISNHLYFYWYRQILGQKVEFLVSFYNNEISEKSEIFDDQFSVERPDGSNFTLKIRSTKLEDSAMYFCASVSGGPDTQYFGPGTRLTVL.

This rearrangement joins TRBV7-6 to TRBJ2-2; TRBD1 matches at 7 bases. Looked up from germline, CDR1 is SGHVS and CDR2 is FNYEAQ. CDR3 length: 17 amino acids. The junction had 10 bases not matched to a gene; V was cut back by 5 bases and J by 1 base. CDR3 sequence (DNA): TGTGCCAGCAGCACACAAGGGGGACAGATGAACACCGGGGAGCTGTTTTTT. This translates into CASSTQGGQMNTGELFF.

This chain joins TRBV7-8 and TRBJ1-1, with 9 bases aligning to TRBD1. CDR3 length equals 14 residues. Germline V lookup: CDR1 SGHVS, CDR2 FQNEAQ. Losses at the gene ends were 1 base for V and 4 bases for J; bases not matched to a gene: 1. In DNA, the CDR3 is TGTGCCAGCAGCTTAGGGGGACAGGGCACTGAAGCTTTCTTT. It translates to CASSLGGQGTEAFF.

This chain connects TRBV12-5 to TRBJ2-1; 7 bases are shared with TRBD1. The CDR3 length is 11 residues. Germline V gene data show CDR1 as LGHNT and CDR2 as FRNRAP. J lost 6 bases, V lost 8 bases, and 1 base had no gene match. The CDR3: CASQGVNEQFF. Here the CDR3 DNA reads TGTGCTAGTCAGGGGGTCAATGAGCAGTTCTTC.

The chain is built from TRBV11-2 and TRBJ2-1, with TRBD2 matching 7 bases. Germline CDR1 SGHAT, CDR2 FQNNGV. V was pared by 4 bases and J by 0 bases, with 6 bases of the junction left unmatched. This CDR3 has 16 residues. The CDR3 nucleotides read TGTGCCAGCAGCTCCCCGCGGGGGAGCTCCTACAATGAGCAGTTCTTC. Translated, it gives CASSSPRGSSYNEQFF.

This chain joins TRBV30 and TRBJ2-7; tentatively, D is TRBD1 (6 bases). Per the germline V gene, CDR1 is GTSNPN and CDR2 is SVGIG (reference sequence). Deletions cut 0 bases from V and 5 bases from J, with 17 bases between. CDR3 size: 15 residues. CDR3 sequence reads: CAWSVRLGGANEQYF. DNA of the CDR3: TGTGCCTGGAGTGTACGGTTAGGGGGAGCAAACGAGCAGTACTTC. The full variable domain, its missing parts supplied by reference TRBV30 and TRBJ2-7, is SQTIHQWPATLVQPVGSPLSLECTVEGTSNPNLYWYRQAAGRGLQLLFYSVGIGQISSEVPQNLSASRPQDRQFILSSKKLLLSDSGFYLCAWSVRLGGANEQYFGPGTRLTVT.

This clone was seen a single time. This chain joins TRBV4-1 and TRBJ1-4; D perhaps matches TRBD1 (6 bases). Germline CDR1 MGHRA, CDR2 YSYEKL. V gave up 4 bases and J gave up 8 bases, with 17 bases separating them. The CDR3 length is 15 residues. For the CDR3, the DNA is TGCGCCAGCAGCCCCCCGGGAGGGGGTATGGAAAAACTGTTTTTT. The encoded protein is CASSPPGGGMEKLFF.

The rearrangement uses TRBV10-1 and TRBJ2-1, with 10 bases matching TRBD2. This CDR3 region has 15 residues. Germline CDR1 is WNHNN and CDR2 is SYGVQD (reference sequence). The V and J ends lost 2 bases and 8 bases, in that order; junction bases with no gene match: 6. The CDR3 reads CASSETGTSAHEQFF. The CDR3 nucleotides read TGCGCCAGCAGTGAGACAGGGACTAGCGCCCATGAGCAGTTCTTC.

The CDR3 region has the DNA TGTGCCACCGGACAGGATGAAAAACTGTTTTTT. It is translated as CATGQDEKLFF. The chain couples TRBV21-1 to TRBJ1-4; the table names TRBD1, a call not compared with the DNA. TRBV21-1 is an annotated pseudogene. The CDR3 has 11 amino acids.

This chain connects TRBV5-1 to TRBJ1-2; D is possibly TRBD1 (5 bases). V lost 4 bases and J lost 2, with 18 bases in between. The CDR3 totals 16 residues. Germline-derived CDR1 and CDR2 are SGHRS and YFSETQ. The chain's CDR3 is CASSDQTRDYNYGYTF. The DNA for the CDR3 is TGCGCCAGCAGCGATCAGACGCGGGACTACAACTATGGCTACACCTTC.

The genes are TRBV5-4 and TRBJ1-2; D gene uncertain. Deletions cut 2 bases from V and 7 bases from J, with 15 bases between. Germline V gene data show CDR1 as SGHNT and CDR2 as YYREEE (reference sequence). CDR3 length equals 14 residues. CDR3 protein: CASSFGSVGGGYTF. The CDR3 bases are TGTGCCAGCAGCTTCGGGTCAGTTGGAGGTGGCTACACCTTC.

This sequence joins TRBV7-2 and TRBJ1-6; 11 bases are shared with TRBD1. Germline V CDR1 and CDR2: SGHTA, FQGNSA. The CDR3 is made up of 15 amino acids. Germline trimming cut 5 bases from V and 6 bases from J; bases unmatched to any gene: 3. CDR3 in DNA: TGTGCCAGCAGCGCCGGGACAGGGGGTAATTCACCCCTCCACTTT. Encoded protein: CASSAGTGGNSPLHF.

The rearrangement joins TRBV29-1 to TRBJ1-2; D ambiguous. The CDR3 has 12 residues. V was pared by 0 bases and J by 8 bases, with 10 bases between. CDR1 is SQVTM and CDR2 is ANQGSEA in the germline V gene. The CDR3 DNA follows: TGCAGCGTTGAAGAGAACTATGCGGGCTACACCTTC. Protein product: CSVEENYAGYTF.

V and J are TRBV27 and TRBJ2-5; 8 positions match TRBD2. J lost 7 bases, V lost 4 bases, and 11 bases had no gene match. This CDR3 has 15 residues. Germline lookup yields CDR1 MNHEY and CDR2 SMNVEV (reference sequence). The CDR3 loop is CASSSLAGLGGTQYF. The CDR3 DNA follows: TGTGCCAGCAGTTCCTTAGCGGGGCTAGGTGGGACCCAGTACTTC.

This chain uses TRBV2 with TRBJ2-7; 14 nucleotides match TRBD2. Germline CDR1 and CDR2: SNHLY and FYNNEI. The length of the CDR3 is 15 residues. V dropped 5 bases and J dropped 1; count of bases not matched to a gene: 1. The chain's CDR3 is CASSRTSGGSYEQYF. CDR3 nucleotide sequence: TGTGCCAGCAGTCGGACTAGCGGGGGGTCCTACGAGCAGTACTTC.